These 27 T cell receptor beta chains share one sample of origin, sequenced in a study of blood T cell repertoires in COVID-19 (dated by TCRdb to about 2020). Preparation of the library involved the immunoSEQ multiplex PCR assay. This immuneACCESS table, as held by TCRdb, lists in-frame sequences with V and J called but not all clones. Of the missing ones, under half trace to an unresolved V gene in checked studies; the others have no known cause. The sample table shows roughly 300,000 clones, and 70% to 90% are seen once. Less than 10% of the sample lies in the top ten. The source material was peripheral blood. The receptors were sampled from a man younger than 35 with active or convalescent COVID-19.

This clone was detected only once. The chain combines TRBV7-2 with TRBJ1-2, with 7 nucleotides matching TRBD1. Trimming cost V 0 bases and J 4 bases; bases outside gene matches: 5. The CDR3 sequence is 15 residues long. The germline gives CDR1 SGHTA, CDR2 FQGNSA. CDR3 in DNA: TGTGCCAGCAGCTTAGCCGCGACAGGGTCCTATGGCTACACCTTC. Translation gives CASSLAATGSYGYTF.

The J gene is TRBJ2-1, the V gene TRBV7-8; TRBD2 is a possible D gene (5 bases). V lost 1 base and J 7 bases, leaving 23 bases between the germline ends. The CDR3 spans 18 residues. Germline V gene lookup returns CDR1 SGHVS and CDR2 FQNEAQ. The CDR3 protein is CASSLGVSGWWSENEQFF. As DNA, the CDR3 is TGTGCCAGCAGCTTAGGGGTGAGCGGATGGTGGAGTGAGAATGAGCAGTTCTTC.

The chain uses TRBV5-1 and TRBJ1-2, with D possibly matching TRBD1 (5 bases). CDR1 SGHRS and CDR2 YFSETQ come from the germline V gene. CDR3 length: 18 residues. The V end was cut by 3 bases, the J end by 0 bases, with 21 bases between. Here the CDR3 reads CASSSSLPNRQTNYGYTF. For the CDR3, the DNA is TGCGCCAGCAGCTCGAGTTTACCGAACAGGCAGACTAACTATGGCTACACCTTC.

Only a few counts were recorded for this clone. The CDR3: CASSLRAAKYEQYF. The CDR3 DNA reads TGTGCCAGCAGCTTACGAGCGGCTAAATACGAGCAGTACTTC. V gene TRBV13 combines with J gene TRBJ2-7; TRBD2 is a possible D gene (5 bases). CDR3 size: 14 residues. Deletions cut 2 bases from V and 4 bases from J, with 12 bases between. Germline V lookup: CDR1 PRHDT, CDR2 FYEKMQ (reference sequence).

The CDR3, as DNA: TGCGCCAGCAGCTCAGGGGACGCAACTAATGAAAAACTGTTTTTT. Protein: CASSSGDATNEKLFF. V and J are TRBV4-3 and TRBJ1-4; TRBD1 is a possible D gene (6 bases). V lost 5 bases to trimming and J lost 0 bases, with 10 bases between them. Germline V gene lookup returns CDR1 LGHNA and CDR2 YSLEER. The CDR3 runs to 15 residues.

The rearrangement links TRBV11-3 to TRBJ1-5; possibly TRBD1 for D (5 bases). V was trimmed by 3 bases and J by 4 bases, leaving 10 bases between them. The CDR3 runs to 14 residues. Germline V lookup: CDR1 SGHNT, CDR2 YENEEA. The CDR3 bases are TGTGCCAGCAGCTTTGGGGGGTGGAATCAGCCCCAGCATTTT. Translated: CASSFGGWNQPQHF.

The CDR3 region has the DNA TGCGCCAGCAGCCGGCAGCTAGTGAGGCACGAGCAGTACTTC. It codes for CASSRQLVRHEQYF. This chain joins TRBV4-3 and TRBJ2-7; D unclear. The germline CDR1 and CDR2 sequences are LGHNA and YSLEER. The V gene lost 4 bases and the J gene lost 5 bases, with 15 bases spanning the gap. The CDR3 covers 14 residues.

The chain is built from TRBV4-3 and TRBJ1-1; the D gene is possibly TRBD1 (6 bases). V was clipped by 0 bases and J by 5 bases, with 16 bases between them. The CDR3 covers 16 residues. Per the germline V gene, CDR1 is LGHNA and CDR2 is YSLEER. CDR3: CASSQDEGGGLTEAFF. DNA of the CDR3: TGCGCCAGCAGCCAAGATGAGGGGGGGGGTTTAACTGAAGCTTTCTTT.

This clone showed up just once. The chain carries TRBV2 and TRBJ1-4; a possible D gene is TRBD1 (5 bases). Germline CDR1 reads SNHLY; CDR2 reads FYNNEI. V lost 5 bases and J 7 bases, leaving 11 bases between the germline ends. The CDR3 totals 13 residues. The CDR3 is CASSKQVPEKLFF. The CDR3 DNA reads as TGTGCCAGCAGTAAACAGGTCCCTGAAAAACTGTTTTTT.

The CDR3 region has the DNA TGTGCCAGCAGTGAAGAGAGCTATGGCTACACCTTC. This translates into CASSEESYGYTF. V usage is TRBV2 and J usage is TRBJ1-2; no clear D. Per the germline V gene, CDR1 is SNHLY and CDR2 is FYNNEI. This CDR3 region has 12 residues. Trimming cost V 1 base and J 4 bases, with 4 bases left between them.

The chain joins TRBV5-6 to TRBJ1-2; D unresolved. From germline, CDR1 is SGHDT and CDR2 YYEEEE. Trimming stripped 0 bases from V and 2 bases from J, with 11 bases between. CDR3 size: 15 residues. This CDR3 is CASSLGISGNYGYTF. The CDR3 coding sequence is TGTGCCAGCAGCTTGGGTATCTCCGGGAACTATGGCTACACCTTC. Filled out from reference TRBV5-6 and TRBJ1-2, the complete variable domain reads DAGVTQSPTHLIKTRGQQVTLRCSPKSGHDTVSWYQQALGQGPQFIFQYYEEEERQRGNFPDRFSGHQFPNYSSELNVNALLLGDSALYLCASSLGISGNYGYTFGSGTRLTVV.

The V call is TRBV28, the J call TRBJ1-1; tentatively, D is TRBD1 (5 bases). This CDR3 contains 12 residues. Germline lookup yields CDR1 MDHEN and CDR2 SYDVKM. V was cut by 8 bases and J by 6 bases, with 13 bases left in between. The CDR3, as DNA: TGTGCCAGCCAGGGTACTCGGGCTGAAGCTTTCTTT. Translated: CASQGTRAEAFF.

The chain joins TRBV19 to TRBJ2-1; D gene unclear. Trimming took off 5 bases at V and 3 bases at J, with 11 bases between the two ends. Germline loops: CDR1 LNHDA, CDR2 SQIVND (reference sequence). The CDR3 is made up of 14 amino acids. This CDR3 is CASSRPKLYNEQFF. The CDR3 DNA reads as TGTGCCAGTAGTCGTCCGAAGCTCTACAATGAGCAGTTCTTC.

This clone was detected only a few times. This rearrangement joins TRBV7-2 to TRBJ2-2; no firm D call. The CDR3 is 13 residues long. The V gene lost 3 bases and the J gene lost 3 bases, with 5 bases spanning the gap. CDR1 and CDR2 (germline): SGHTA, FQGNSA. CDR3 in amino acids: CASSLRYTGELFF. The CDR3 DNA reads TGTGCCAGCAGCTTGCGATACACCGGGGAGCTGTTTTTT.

The chain employs TRBV7-8 and TRBJ1-4; 10 bases are a match to TRBD1. J lost 7 bases, V lost 3 bases, and 11 bases had no gene match. Germline V gives CDR1 SGHVS, CDR2 FQNEAQ. The CDR3 has 17 residues. In DNA, the CDR3 is TGTGCCAGCAGCTTGGGCCGACAGGGGGCGAGGAGTGAAAAACTGTTTTTT. Translating gives CASSLGRQGARSEKLFF.

The V call is TRBV29-1, the J call TRBJ1-1; no clear D. V lost 4 bases and J 8 bases, leaving 8 bases between the germline ends. Per germline, CDR1 SQVTM and CDR2 ANQGSEA. This CDR3 has 10 amino acids. The CDR3 nucleotides read TGCAGCGTTGCGACATCCGAAGCTTTCTTT. This gives the protein CSVATSEAFF.

The chain has TRBV6-4 and TRBJ2-1; no clear D gene. The CDR3 is made up of 12 amino acids. V was shortened by 2 bases and J by 13 bases, with 12 bases between the two germline ends. Germline CDR1 is MRHNA and CDR2 is SNTAGT. This chain's CDR3 is CASSDSGAIQFF. CDR3 bases: TGTGCCAGCAGTGACAGTGGAGCAATCCAGTTCTTC.

The chain recombines TRBV7-8 with TRBJ2-3; 7 bases agree with TRBD2. With V trimmed by 2 bases and J by 12 bases, 5 bases remained unmatched. Germline V lookup: CDR1 SGHVS, CDR2 FQNEAQ. CDR3 length equals 12 residues. The DNA of the CDR3 is TGTGCCAGCAGCTTACGGGCGGGGGATCAGTATTTT. Translating it yields CASSLRAGDQYF.

The chain uses TRBV12-5 and TRBJ2-7; TRBD2 might be the D (6 bases). V lost 2 bases, J lost 3 bases, and 8 bases lay in between. Germline lookup yields CDR1 LGHNT and CDR2 FRNRAP. The CDR3 is 13 amino acids. CDR3 coding DNA: TGTGCTAGTGGTTTGTGGGGGGACTACGAGCAGTACTTC. Its protein is CASGLWGDYEQYF.

J is TRBJ2-1 and V is TRBV21-1; the table's D gene call, TRBD1, was not cross checked with the DNA. TRBV21-1 is noted as a pseudogene. CDR3 length: 15 residues. CDR3 DNA: TGTGCCAGCAGCCCCGGGACAGCCCCTTACAATGAGCAGTTCTTC. It encodes CASSPGTAPYNEQFF.

In DNA, the CDR3 is TGTGCCAGCAGTTCTAGCCCAAGGAGCTCCTACAATGAGCAGTTCTTC. Translating gives CASSSSPRSSYNEQFF. The V call is TRBV7-9, the J call TRBJ2-1; maybe TRBD2 (5 bases). In germline, CDR1 is SEHNR, CDR2 FQNEAQ (reference sequence). Trimming shortened V by 6 bases and J by 0 bases, and 15 bases separated the two germline ends. The CDR3 contains 16 residues.

The rearrangement joins TRBV10-3 to TRBJ2-2; TRBD1 agrees at 10 bases. This CDR3 is 21 amino acids long. Trimming at V came to 7 bases and at J to 2 bases, leaving 22 bases not matched to a gene. Germline CDR1 and CDR2: ENHRY and SYGVKD. The DNA for the CDR3 is TGTGCCATCAAAAATATATGGGGACAGGGGACTGAGCGCTCTAACACCGGGGAGCTGTTTTTT. The encoded protein is CAIKNIWGQGTERSNTGELFF.

The CDR3, as DNA: TGCGCCAGCAGCTGGACAGGGGGCTACGAGCAGTACTTC. This gives the protein CASSWTGGYEQYF. V gene TRBV5-1 combines with J gene TRBJ2-7; 10 nucleotides align to TRBD1. The CDR3 is 13 residues long. Germline V gene sequence: CDR1 SGHRS, CDR2 YFSETQ. V gave up 3 bases and J gave up 3 bases; unmatched junction bases: 0.

V gene TRBV9 combines with J gene TRBJ2-1, with a weak D call TRBD1 (5 bases). This CDR3 spans 13 amino acids. The V gene lost 0 bases and the J gene lost 8 bases, with 9 bases spanning the gap. Germline CDR1 is SGDLS and CDR2 is YYNGEE. The CDR3 reads CASSVAGSDEQFF. CDR3 coding DNA: TGTGCCAGCAGCGTAGCAGGGTCCGATGAGCAGTTCTTC.

V gene TRBV12-3 or TRBV12-4 combines with J gene TRBJ1-2; tentative D call: TRBD1 (6 bases). Trimming took off 6 bases at V and 3 bases at J, with 8 bases between the two ends. This CDR3 spans 12 amino acids. The CDR3: CASSGTHYGYTF. The CDR3 nucleotides are TGTGCCAGCAGCGGGACACACTATGGCTACACCTTC.

The chain couples TRBV11-2 to TRBJ1-1, with 9 bases aligning to TRBD1. V lost 4 bases, J lost 6 bases, and 9 bases stayed unmatched. Germline assignment: CDR1 SGHAT and CDR2 FQNNGV. CDR3 size: 15 residues. DNA for the CDR3: TGTGCCAGCAGCTCTACCGGGACAGGGAGGCCTGAAGCTTTCTTT. Translation gives CASSSTGTGRPEAFF.

This clone has a handful of counts. The chain employs TRBV5-6 and TRBJ1-2; 7 nucleotides agree with TRBD1. Germline lookup yields CDR1 SGHDT and CDR2 YYEEEE. The J segment lost 5 bases and the V segment lost 5 bases, leaving 12 bases of the junction unmatched. The CDR3 consists of 15 residues. The CDR3 spells CASSPGTALIYGYTF. CDR3 DNA: TGTGCCAGCAGTCCCGGGACAGCGTTAATTTATGGCTACACCTTC.